Listed below are T cell receptor beta chains from one sample, sequenced in a study of OX40 agonist ivuxolimab in advanced cancers. Using immunoSEQ multiplex PCR, the repertoire was profiled, and TCRdb retains in-frame clones only, with some absent. The sample lists around 67,000 clones, roughly 80% seen once, with 1.2% in the top ten. This specimen consisted of CD4+ or CD8+ T cells sorted from blood, obtained in a trial of the OX40 agonist ivuxolimab. All receptors derive from an adult with an advanced solid tumor such as melanoma, head and neck, liver or kidney cancer. Both conserved end residues are part of each CDR3. The order of the fields is D gene, J gene, clone size, V gene, CDR3 DNA, CDR3 protein. A D gene is named only where the DNA matches it firmly. Clone size, where shown, is once, few, many, or a class for clones that have expanded.

d_gene: TRBD1
j_gene: TRBJ2-7
abundance: .
v_gene: TRBV11-2
CDR3nt: TGTGCCAGCTCCCCCGGGGCAGGGGGCGTCTACGAGCAGTACTTC
CDR3aa: CASSPGAGGVYEQYF

d_gene: .
j_gene: TRBJ1-2
abundance: once
v_gene: TRBV5-8
CDR3nt: TGTGCCAGCAGCTTGCGGGGCTCGGACTATGGCTACACCTTC
CDR3aa: CASSLRGSDYGYTF

d_gene: .
j_gene: TRBJ1-6
abundance: few
v_gene: TRBV6-1
CDR3nt: TGTGCCAGCAGTGACAGGAGGGGATCACCCCTCCACTTT
CDR3aa: CASSDRRGSPLHF

d_gene: TRBD1
j_gene: TRBJ1-4
abundance: .
v_gene: TRBV30
CDR3nt: TGTGCCTGGAGTTCAAACCGACAGGGCGTAAATGAAAAACTGTTTTTT
CDR3aa: CAWSSNRQGVNEKLFF

d_gene: TRBD2
j_gene: TRBJ2-3
abundance: .
v_gene: TRBV5-1
CDR3nt: TGCGCCAGCAGCACGGCTAGCGGGGGGGCCACAGATACGCAGTATTTT
CDR3aa: CASSTASGGATDTQYF

d_gene: .
j_gene: TRBJ2-5
abundance: .
v_gene: TRBV4-1
CDR3nt: TGCGCCAGCAGCCAAGAGGGGGGGGCAGAGGATTCCAAGAGGACCCAGTACTTC
CDR3aa: CASSQEGGAEDSKRTQYF

d_gene: TRBD1
j_gene: TRBJ1-2
abundance: .
v_gene: TRBV19
CDR3nt: TGTGCCAGTAGGAGACAGGGAACTAACTATGGCTACACCTTC
CDR3aa: CASRRQGTNYGYTF

d_gene: TRBD1
j_gene: TRBJ1-4
abundance: .
v_gene: TRBV25-1
CDR3nt: TGTGCCAGCAGTGATCCGACAGGGGGGGGTGAAAAACTGTTTTTT
CDR3aa: CASSDPTGGGEKLFF

d_gene: .
j_gene: TRBJ1-1
abundance: .
v_gene: TRBV29-1
CDR3nt: TGCAGCGTCTGGACCGTGAACACTGAAGCTTTCTTT
CDR3aa: CSVWTVNTEAFF

d_gene: TRBD1
j_gene: TRBJ1-2
abundance: .
v_gene: TRBV19
CDR3nt: TGTGCCAGTAGTATCGAAGGGACAGGGTCGGGCTACACCTTC
CDR3aa: CASSIEGTGSGYTF

d_gene: TRBD1
j_gene: TRBJ2-7
abundance: .
v_gene: TRBV6-5
CDR3nt: TGTGCCAGCAGTTACGCCAGACAGGGAATCTACGAGCAGTACTTC
CDR3aa: CASSYARQGIYEQYF

d_gene: .
j_gene: TRBJ1-1
abundance: .
v_gene: TRBV18
CDR3nt: TGTGCCAGCTCACCACCTAGGAAGGGGTGGATGAACACTGAAGCTTTCTTT
CDR3aa: CASSPPRKGWMNTEAFF

d_gene: .
j_gene: TRBJ1-5
abundance: .
v_gene: TRBV6-1
CDR3nt: TGTGCCAGCAGTGAAGACTGGGTGGGTCAGCCCCAGCATTTT
CDR3aa: CASSEDWVGQPQHF

d_gene: .
j_gene: TRBJ2-1
abundance: .
v_gene: TRBV6-5
CDR3nt: TGTGCCAGCATTAGCCGAGGGGGTAACCATGAGCAGTTCTTC
CDR3aa: CASISRGGNHEQFF

d_gene: .
j_gene: TRBJ1-6
abundance: once
v_gene: TRBV19
CDR3nt: TGTGCCAGTAGTATAGGGAGAGATCCTTCACCCCTCCACTTT
CDR3aa: CASSIGRDPSPLHF

d_gene: .
j_gene: TRBJ1-3
abundance: .
v_gene: TRBV2
CDR3nt: TGTGCCAGCAGCGCCGGGCTCCCTCCGGGAAACACCATATATTTT
CDR3aa: CASSAGLPPGNTIYF

d_gene: .
j_gene: TRBJ2-5
abundance: .
v_gene: TRBV18
CDR3nt: TGTGCCAGCTCACCGAGTACAGCATGGGAGACCCAGTACTTC
CDR3aa: CASSPSTAWETQYF

d_gene: .
j_gene: TRBJ2-5
abundance: .
v_gene: TRBV11-2
CDR3nt: TGTGCCAGCAGCCTCCTCCTCAGGGACCAAGAGACCCAGTACTTC
CDR3aa: CASSLLLRDQETQYF

d_gene: .
j_gene: TRBJ2-7
abundance: .
v_gene: TRBV19
CDR3nt: TGTGCCAGTAGTATCTCAGGAACCTACGAGCAGTACTTC
CDR3aa: CASSISGTYEQYF

d_gene: .
j_gene: TRBJ1-1
abundance: once
v_gene: TRBV7-8
CDR3nt: TGTGCCAGCAGCTTAGGGATGAACACTGAAGCTTTCTTT
CDR3aa: CASSLGMNTEAFF

d_gene: TRBD1
j_gene: TRBJ2-5
abundance: .
v_gene: TRBV25-1
CDR3nt: TGTGCCAGCAGCCGGGGACAGGGGGTTTCGGAGACCCAGTACTTC
CDR3aa: CASSRGQGVSETQYF